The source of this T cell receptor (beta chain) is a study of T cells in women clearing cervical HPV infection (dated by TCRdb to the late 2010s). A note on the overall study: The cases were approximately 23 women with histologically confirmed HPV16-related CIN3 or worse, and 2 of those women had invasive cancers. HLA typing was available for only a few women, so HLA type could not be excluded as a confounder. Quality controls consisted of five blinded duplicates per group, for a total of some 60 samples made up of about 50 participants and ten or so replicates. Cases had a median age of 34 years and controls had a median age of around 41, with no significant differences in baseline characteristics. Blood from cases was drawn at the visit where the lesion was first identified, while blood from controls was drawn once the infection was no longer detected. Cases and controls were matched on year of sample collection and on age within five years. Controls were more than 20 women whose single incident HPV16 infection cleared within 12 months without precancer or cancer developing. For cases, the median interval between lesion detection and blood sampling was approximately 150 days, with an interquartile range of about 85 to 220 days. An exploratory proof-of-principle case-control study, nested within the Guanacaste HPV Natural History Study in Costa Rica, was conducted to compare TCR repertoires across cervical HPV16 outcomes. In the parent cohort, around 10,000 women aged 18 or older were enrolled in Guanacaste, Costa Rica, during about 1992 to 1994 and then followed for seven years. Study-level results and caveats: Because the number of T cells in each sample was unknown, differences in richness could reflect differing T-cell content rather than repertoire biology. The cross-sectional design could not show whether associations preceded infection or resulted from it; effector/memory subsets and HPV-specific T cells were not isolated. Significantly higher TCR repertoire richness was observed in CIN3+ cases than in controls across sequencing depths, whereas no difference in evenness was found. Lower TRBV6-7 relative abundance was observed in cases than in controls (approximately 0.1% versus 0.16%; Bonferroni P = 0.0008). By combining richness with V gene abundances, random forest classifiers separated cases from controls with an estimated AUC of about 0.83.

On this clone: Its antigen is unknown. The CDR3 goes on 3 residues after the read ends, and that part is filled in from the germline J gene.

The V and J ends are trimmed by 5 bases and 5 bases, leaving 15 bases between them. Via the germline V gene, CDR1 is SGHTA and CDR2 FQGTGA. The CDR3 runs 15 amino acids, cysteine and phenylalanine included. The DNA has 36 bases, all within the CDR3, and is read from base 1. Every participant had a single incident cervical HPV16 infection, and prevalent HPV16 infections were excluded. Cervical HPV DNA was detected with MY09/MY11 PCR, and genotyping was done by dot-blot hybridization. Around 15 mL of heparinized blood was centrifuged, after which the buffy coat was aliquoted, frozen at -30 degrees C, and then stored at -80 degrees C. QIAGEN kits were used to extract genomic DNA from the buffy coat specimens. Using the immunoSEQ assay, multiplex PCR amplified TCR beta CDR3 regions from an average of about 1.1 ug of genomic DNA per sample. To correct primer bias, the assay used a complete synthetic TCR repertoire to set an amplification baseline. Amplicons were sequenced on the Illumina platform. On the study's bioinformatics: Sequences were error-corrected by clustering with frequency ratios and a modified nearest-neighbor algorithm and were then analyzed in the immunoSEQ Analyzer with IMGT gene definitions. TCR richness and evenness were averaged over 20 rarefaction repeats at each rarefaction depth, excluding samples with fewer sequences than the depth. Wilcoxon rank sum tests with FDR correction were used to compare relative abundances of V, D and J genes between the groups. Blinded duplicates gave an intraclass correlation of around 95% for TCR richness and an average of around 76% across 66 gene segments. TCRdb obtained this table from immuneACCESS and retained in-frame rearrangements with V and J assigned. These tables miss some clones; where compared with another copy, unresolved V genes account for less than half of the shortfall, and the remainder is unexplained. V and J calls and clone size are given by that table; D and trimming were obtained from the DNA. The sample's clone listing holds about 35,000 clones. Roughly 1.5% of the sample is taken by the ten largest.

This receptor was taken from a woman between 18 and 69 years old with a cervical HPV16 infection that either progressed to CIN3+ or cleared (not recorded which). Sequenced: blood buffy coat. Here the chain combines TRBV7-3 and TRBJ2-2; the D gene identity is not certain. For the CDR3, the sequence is CASSPKPQGTGELFF. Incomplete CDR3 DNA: TGTGCCAGCAGCCCAAAACCCCAAGGTACCGGGGAG.